This TCR beta chain was found in a study of blood T cell repertoires in COVID-19. Study at large: T cells, B-cell-depleted T cells, or PBMCs supplied cDNA or gDNA.

Individuals aged roughly 18 to 90 years were recruited from 24 US areas. All recovered Cohort 3 donors got two negative PCRs, got clearance, or saw symptom resolution. The germline gives CDR1 MGHDK, CDR2 SYGVNS. This CDR3 has 11 residues. V was shortened by 4 bases and J by 6 bases, with 4 bases between the two germline ends. Original analysis: Reference gene primer amplification gave nucleated cell count estimates. Method: immunoSEQ multiplex PCR; TCRdb's copy keeps in-frame clones and lacks some. V, J and clone size are taken as reported in that table, and D and trimming were inferred from the DNA itself. The repertoire consists of approximately 280,000 clones, with roughly 85% occurring once and the leading ten covering roughly 2.7%.

The receptor comes from a woman aged 45-65 years who had recovered from COVID-19. The material sequenced was PBMCs or T cells enriched from blood (not recorded which). The chain links TRBV25-1 to TRBJ1-3; D is undetermined. CDR3 amino acids: CASSAVNTIYF. The CDR3 DNA reads as TGTGCCAGCAGTGCTGTAAACACCATATATTTT.